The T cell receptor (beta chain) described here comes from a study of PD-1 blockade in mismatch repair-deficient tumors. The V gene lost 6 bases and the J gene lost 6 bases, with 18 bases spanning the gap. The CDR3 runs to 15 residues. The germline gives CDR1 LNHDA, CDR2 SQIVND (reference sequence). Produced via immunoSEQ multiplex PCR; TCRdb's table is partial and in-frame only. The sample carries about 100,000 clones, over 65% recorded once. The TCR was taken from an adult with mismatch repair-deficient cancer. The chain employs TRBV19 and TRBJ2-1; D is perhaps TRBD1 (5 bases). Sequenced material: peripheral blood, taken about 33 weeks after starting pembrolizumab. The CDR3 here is CASSPTGFSRNEQFF. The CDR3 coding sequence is TGTGCCAGTAGCCCCACAGGTTTTTCGCGCAATGAGCAGTTCTTC. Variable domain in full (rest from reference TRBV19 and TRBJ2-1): DGGITQSPKYLFRKEGQNVTLSCEQNLNHDAMYWYRQDPGQGLRLIYYSQIVNDFQKGDIAEGYSVSREKKESFPLTVTSAQKNPTAFYLCASSPTGFSRNEQFFGPGTRLTVL.